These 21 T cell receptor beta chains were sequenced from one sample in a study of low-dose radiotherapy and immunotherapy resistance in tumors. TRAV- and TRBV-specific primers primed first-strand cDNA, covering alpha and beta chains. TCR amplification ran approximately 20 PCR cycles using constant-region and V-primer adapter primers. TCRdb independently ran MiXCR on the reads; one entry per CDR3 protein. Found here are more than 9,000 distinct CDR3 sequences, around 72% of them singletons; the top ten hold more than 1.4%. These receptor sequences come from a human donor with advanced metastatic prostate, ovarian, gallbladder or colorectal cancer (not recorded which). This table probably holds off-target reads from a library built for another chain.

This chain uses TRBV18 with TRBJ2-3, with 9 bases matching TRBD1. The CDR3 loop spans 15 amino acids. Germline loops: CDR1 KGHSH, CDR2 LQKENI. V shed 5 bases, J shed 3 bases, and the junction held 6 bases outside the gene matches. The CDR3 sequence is CASSSQGAPTDTQYF. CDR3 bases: TGTGCCAGCTCATCACAGGGGGCGCCGACAGATACGCAGTATTTT.

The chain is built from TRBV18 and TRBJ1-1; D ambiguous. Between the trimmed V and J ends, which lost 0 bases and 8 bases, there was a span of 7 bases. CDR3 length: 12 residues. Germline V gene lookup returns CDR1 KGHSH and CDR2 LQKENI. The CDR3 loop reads CASSPPTFEAFF. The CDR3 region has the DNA TGTGCCAGCTCACCACCGACATTCGAAGCTTTCTTT.

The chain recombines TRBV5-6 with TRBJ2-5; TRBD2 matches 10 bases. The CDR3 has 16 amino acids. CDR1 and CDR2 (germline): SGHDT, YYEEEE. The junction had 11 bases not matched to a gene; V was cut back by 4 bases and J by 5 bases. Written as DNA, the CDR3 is TGTGCCAGCAGCGAGGACCCGGGACTAGCGACGGAGACCCAGTACTTC. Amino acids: CASSEDPGLATETQYF.

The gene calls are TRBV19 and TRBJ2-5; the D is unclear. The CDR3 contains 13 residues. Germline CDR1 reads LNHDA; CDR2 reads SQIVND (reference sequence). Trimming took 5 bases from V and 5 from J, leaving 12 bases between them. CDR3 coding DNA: TGTGCCAGTAGTTCCAACAAGGTGGAGACCCAGTACTTC. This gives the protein CASSSNKVETQYF.

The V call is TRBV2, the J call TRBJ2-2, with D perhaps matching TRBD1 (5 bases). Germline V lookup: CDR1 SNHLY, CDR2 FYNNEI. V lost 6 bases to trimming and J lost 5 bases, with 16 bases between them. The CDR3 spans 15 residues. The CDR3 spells CASRGPGGRTGELFF. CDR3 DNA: TGTGCCAGCAGGGGGCCCGGCGGACGGACCGGGGAGCTGTTTTTT.

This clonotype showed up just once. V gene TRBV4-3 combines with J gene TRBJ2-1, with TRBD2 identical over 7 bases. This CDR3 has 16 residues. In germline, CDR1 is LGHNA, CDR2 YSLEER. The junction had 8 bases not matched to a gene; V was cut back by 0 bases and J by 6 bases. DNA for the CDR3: TGCGCCAGCAGCCAAGACCCGCGGGAGAACTTCAATGAGCAGTTCTTC. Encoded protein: CASSQDPRENFNEQFF.

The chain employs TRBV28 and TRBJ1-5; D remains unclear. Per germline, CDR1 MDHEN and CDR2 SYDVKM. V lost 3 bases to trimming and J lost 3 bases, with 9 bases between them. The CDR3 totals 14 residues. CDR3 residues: CASSFAQHNQPQHF. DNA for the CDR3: TGTGCCAGCAGTTTCGCACAGCACAATCAGCCCCAGCATTTT.

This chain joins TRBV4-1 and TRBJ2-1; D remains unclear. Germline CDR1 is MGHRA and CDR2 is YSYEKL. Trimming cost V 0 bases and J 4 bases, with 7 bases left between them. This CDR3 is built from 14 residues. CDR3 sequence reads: CASSQELVYNEQFF. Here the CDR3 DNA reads TGCGCCAGCAGCCAAGAATTAGTTTACAATGAGCAGTTCTTC.

The CDR3 loop reads CASSYSGQGGQPQHF. As DNA, the CDR3 is TGTGCCAGCAGTTACTCGGGACAGGGGGGTCAGCCCCAGCATTTT. This rearrangement joins TRBV6-6 to TRBJ1-5; 11 nucleotides align to TRBD1. CDR3 length equals 15 residues. Germline CDR1 reads MNHNY; CDR2 reads SVGAGI (reference sequence). J lost 6 bases, V lost 0 bases, and 1 base had no gene match.

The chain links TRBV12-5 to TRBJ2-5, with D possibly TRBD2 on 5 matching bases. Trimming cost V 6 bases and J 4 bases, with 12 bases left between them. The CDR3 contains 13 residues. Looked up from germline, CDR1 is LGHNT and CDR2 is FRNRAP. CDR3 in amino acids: CASGFDGGETQYF. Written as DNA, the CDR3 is TGTGCTAGTGGCTTCGACGGAGGAGAGACCCAGTACTTC.

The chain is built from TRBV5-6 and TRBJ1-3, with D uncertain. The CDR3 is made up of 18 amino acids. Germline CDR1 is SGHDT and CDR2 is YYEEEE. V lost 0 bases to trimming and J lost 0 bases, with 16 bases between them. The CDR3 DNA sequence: TGTGCCAGCAGCTTGGGGTCGGCAGATTTTATCTCTGGAAACACCATATATTTT. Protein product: CASSLGSADFISGNTIYF.

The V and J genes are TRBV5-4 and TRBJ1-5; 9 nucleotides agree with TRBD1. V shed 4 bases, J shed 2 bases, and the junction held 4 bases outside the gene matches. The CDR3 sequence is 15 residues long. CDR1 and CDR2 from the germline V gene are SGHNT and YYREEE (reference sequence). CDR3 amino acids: CASSRTGEGNQPQHF. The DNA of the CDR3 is TGTGCCAGCAGCCGGACAGGGGAGGGCAATCAGCCCCAGCATTTT.

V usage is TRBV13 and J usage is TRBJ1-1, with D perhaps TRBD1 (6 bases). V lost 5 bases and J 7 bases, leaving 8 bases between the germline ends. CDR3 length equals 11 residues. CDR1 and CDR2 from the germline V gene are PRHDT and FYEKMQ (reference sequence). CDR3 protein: CASSQDSEAFF. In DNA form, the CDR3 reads TGTGCCAGCAGCCAGGACAGTGAAGCTTTCTTT. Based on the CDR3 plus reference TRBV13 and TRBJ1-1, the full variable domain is AAGVIQSPRHLIKEKRETATLKCYPIPRHDTVYWYQQGPGQDPQFLISFYEKMQSDKGSIPDRFSAQQFSDYHSELNMSSLELGDSALYFCASSQDSEAFFGQGTRLTVV.

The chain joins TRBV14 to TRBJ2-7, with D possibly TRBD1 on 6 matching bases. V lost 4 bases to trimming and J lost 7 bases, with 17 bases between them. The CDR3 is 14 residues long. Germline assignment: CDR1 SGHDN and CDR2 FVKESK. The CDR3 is CASSPRDILREQYF. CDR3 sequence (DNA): TGTGCCAGCAGCCCAAGGGACATTTTAAGGGAGCAGTACTTC.

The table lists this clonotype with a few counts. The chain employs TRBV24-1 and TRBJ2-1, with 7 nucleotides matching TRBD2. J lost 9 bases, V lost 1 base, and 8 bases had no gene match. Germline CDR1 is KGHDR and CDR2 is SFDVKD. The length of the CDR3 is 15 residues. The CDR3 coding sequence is TGTGCCACCAGTGATTTTGGGGTACCGGGGGGTGAGCAGTTCTTC. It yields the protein CATSDFGVPGGEQFF.

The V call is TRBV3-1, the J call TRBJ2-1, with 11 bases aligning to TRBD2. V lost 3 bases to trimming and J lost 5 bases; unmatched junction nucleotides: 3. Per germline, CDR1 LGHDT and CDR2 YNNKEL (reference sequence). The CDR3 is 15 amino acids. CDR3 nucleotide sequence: TGTGCCAGCAGCCATCTAGCGGGAGGAAACAATGAGCAGTTCTTC. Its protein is CASSHLAGGNNEQFF.

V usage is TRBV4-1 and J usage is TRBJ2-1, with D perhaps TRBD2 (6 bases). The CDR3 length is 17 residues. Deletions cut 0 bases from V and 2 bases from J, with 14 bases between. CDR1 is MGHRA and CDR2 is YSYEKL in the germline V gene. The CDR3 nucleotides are TGCGCCAGCAGCCAAGATAAAGGACTACCCCCCTACAATGAGCAGTTCTTC. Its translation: CASSQDKGLPPYNEQFF.

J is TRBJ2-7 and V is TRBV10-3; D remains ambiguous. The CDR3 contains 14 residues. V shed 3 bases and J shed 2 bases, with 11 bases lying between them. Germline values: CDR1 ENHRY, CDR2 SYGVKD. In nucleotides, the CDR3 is TGTGCCATCAGTGAAACGGGCGGTACCTACGAGCAGTACTTC. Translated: CAISETGGTYEQYF.

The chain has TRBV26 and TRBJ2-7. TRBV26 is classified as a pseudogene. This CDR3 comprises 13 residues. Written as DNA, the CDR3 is TGTGCCAGCAACAGACCGAGCTCCTACGAGCAGTACTTC. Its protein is CASNRPSSYEQYF.

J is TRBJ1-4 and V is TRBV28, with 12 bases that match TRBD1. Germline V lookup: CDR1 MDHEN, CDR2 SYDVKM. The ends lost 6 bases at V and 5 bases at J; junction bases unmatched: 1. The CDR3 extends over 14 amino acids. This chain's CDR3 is CASRGTGGNEKLFF. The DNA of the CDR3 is TGTGCCAGCAGAGGGACAGGGGGCAATGAAAAACTGTTTTTT.

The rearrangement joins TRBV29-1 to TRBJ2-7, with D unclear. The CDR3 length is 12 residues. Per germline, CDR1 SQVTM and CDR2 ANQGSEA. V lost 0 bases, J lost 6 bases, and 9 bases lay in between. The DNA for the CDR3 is TGCAGCGTTGAAGATGGCGCAGGCGAGCAGTACTTC. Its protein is CSVEDGAGEQYF.